The entry below gives a single T cell receptor (beta chain) sequence along with its context. This clonotype is classified as medium-sized (0.01 to 0.1%). Its antigen is unknown. No much larger clonotype is one base removed from it; base qualities were not supplied. The library was produced with PCR. Sequencing relied on a HiSeq X Ten. The raw public data were reprocessed by TCRdb itself: fastp quality trimming at Q25, MiXCR clonotype calling, in-frame beta chains only. Rows matching on CDR3 protein sequence are summarized as one entry with the most common DNA and genes. The sample table holds about 6,700 distinct CDR3 sequences, of which about 52% were seen once. About a fifth of the sample comes from the top ten. These data are taken from a study of CD4 and CD8 cells across lung adenocarcinoma regions (dated by TCRdb to between 2017 and 2018). Regarding the complete study: The study compared tumor centers with tumor margins to examine intratumor heterogeneity of the T cell receptor repertoire.

From cysteine to phenylalanine, the CDR3 is 17 amino acids long. Just CDR3 DNA is preserved here, 51 bases in frame from base 1. The germline V end is reduced by 2 bases and the J end by 2 bases; junction bases left unmatched: 11. CDR1 and CDR2 are read off the germline V gene as MNHNS and SASEGT. Patients with localized lung adenocarcinoma, a subtype of non-small cell lung cancer, were used as donors. The centers of localized lung adenocarcinomas were where the samples came from. For TCR repertoire analysis, CD8+ T cells taken from tumor tissue were profiled apart from CD4+ T cells. This receptor was taken from a female donor with lung adenocarcinoma. The CD4 and CD8 labels of this study may be unreliable. The source material was CD8+ T cells from the center of a lung tumor. Interpreted using the paper, the cell subset or site label stands for: tumor center region. In this chain, TRBV6-1 is recombined with TRBJ2-5; 7 of the junction bases match TRBD2. CDR3 region: CASSEMGGGGPQETQYF. The DNA sequence is given as TGTGCCAGCAGTGAAATGGGCGGCGGGGGTCCTCAAGAGACCCAGTACTTC.